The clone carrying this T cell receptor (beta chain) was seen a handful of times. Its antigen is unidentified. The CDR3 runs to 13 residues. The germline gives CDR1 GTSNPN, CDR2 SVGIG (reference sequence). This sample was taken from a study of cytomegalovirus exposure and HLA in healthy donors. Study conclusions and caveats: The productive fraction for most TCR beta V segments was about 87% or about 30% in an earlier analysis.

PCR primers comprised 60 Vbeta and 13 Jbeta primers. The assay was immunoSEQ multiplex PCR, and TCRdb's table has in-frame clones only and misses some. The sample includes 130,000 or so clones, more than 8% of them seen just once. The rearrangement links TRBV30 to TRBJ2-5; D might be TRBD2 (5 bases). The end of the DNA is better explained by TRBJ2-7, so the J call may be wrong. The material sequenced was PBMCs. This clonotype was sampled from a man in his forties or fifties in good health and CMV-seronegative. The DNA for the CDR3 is TGTGCCTGGAGTTTACTAGTAACCTACGAGCAGTACTTC. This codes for CAWSLLVTYEQYF.